The TCR beta chain under discussion was sequenced for a study of T cells in Graves' hyperthyroidism and ophthalmopathy. From germline, CDR1 is LGHDT and CDR2 YNNKEL (reference sequence). The junction had 11 bases not matched to a gene; V was cut back by 4 bases and J by 7 bases. This CDR3 is 15 amino acids long. As for this clonotype: A read error may be the cause here, since a much bigger clone is one base away.

The source material, RNA transcripts, was used to amplify TCR beta CDR3 regions. Initially, a first-round RT-PCR of the TCR CDR3 employed the HTBI primer set. TCRdb fed the multiplex PCR reads into MiXCR, producing one record per CDR3 protein. The table includes hundreds of thousands of distinct CDR3 sequences, around 14% detected once. Hyperthyroidism patients were newly diagnosed, had disease duration under 2 months, and were aged 18 to 65 years. The chain is built from TRBV3-1 and TRBJ2-7; 9 positions match TRBD1. This TCR was sampled from a woman aged 25-40 years with Graves' hyperthyroidism. The specimen was blood. The CDR3 spells CASSRNRDRASEQYF. The CDR3 bases are TGTGCCAGCAGCCGGAACCGGGACAGGGCCTCGGAGCAGTACTTC.